This TCR beta chain emerged from a study of shared clonotypes between healthy human individuals. Study-level points and caveats: Generation probabilities were higher for clonotypes shared across all four sorted-subset donors than for unshared ones. An anticipated effect of sequencing depth on clonotype sharing among donors was recognized.

V was pared by 2 bases and J by 2 bases, with 18 bases of the junction left unmatched. The CDR3 sequence is 20 residues long. Looked up from germline, CDR1 is SGHNT and CDR2 is YYREEE (reference sequence). This table comes from immunoSEQ multiplex PCR, and its TCRdb copy is limited to in-frame clones, with some not included. In the table there are about 1 million clones, under 80% of which are singletons. Details on this clone: The antigen is unknown.

The TCR was taken from a man younger than 30 in good health. V usage is TRBV5-4 and J usage is TRBJ1-5, with 8 bases fitting TRBD1. The sample taken for sequencing was memory CD4+ T cells sorted from blood. The subset is: CD45RA-negative fraction. In nucleotides, the CDR3 is TGTGCCAGCAGCTTCGCTCCAGGGACAGGATTCTCTGGGGGCAATCAGCCCCAGCATTTT. It specifies CASSFAPGTGFSGGNQPQHF.